The present TCR beta chain was sequenced within a study of blood T cell repertoires in COVID-19. In the study overall: Specimens from acute and convalescent COVID-19 originated in the United States, Italy and Spain. Sources were T cells, B-cell-depleted T cells, or PBMCs; the material itself was cDNA or gDNA.

The CDR3 has 14 residues. Germline V CDR1 and CDR2: SGHAT, FQDESV (reference sequence). J lost 6 bases, V lost 3 bases, and 7 bases had no gene match. This clone has just one count. Here immunoSEQ multiplex PCR was the method, and the copy in TCRdb shows in-frame clones only, minus some. This sample carries about 120,000 clones, approximately 80% of them seen once, and the ten largest clones take 7.9%. The source material was peripheral blood. The chain recombines TRBV11-1 with TRBJ2-7, with 8 positions matching TRBD1. This clonotype originated in a human donor in a cohort sampled during active COVID-19. The CDR3 DNA sequence: TGTGCCAGCAGCTTGGACAGGGAGGTGGGCGAGCAGTACTTC. It yields the protein CASSLDREVGEQYF.